This T cell receptor (beta chain) was identified in a study of shared clonotypes between healthy human individuals. Method: immunoSEQ multiplex PCR; TCRdb's copy keeps in-frame clones and lacks some. The sample yields nearly 1 million clones, about 80% seen once. From CD4+ cells came CD45RA+ naive and CD45RA-negative memory subsets. The sequencing input was memory CD4+ T cells sorted from blood. Subset of the sample: CD45RA-negative fraction. The sequence came from a man between 18 and 35 years old in good health.

This CDR3 is CASSQDRSSTEAFF. CDR3 DNA sequence: TGCGCCAGCAGCCAGGACCGATCGAGCACTGAAGCTTTCTTT. The chain links TRBV4-1 to TRBJ1-1; D is unclear. The V and J ends lost 3 bases and 4 bases respectively, with 12 bases between them. Germline CDR1 is MGHRA and CDR2 is YSYEKL. The CDR3 is made up of 14 amino acids.